This T cell receptor beta chain was sequenced for a study of shared clonotypes between healthy human individuals. CD8 cells classed as naive were CD45RO-negative and positively selected for CCR7, excluding terminally differentiated effector memory CD45RA+ cells. General study points: Sampling involved blood alone; tissue repertoires likely differ. The study found about 5.1% of naive CD4 clonotypes shared across several donors.

On this clone: Its antigen is unknown.

Each subset's genomic DNA was shared equally among a number of immunoSEQ plates. Sequencing used immunoSEQ multiplex PCR; TCRdb keeps in-frame clones, though not all of them. The sample includes about 2.1 million clones, 80% to 95% seen only once; the top ten take more than 1.5%. This TCR was sampled from a man younger than 35 in good health. Some clones in this sample may be carry-over from other donors' samples. The specimen sequenced was naive CD8+ T cells from PBMCs.

CDR3 region: CASSEDPGSYEQYF. The CDR3 region has the DNA TGTGCCAGCAGTGAAGATCCGGGCTCCTACGAGCAGTACTTC. The chain has TRBV6-1 and TRBJ2-7, with D unresolved. CDR1 and CDR2 (germline): MNHNS, SASEGT. V lost 1 base to trimming and J lost 0 bases, with 7 bases between them. The CDR3 runs 14 residues.